These 24 T cell receptor beta chains were sequenced from one sample in a study of CD8 T cells in Susac syndrome. The RNA, about 0.45 to 1 ug, was put through reverse transcription using random hexamers. Each CDR3 protein gets one entry after TCRdb re-called the immunoSEQ multiplex PCR reads with MiXCR. The sample consists of about 210,000 distinct CDR3 sequences, 95% of them appearing once. Source material: CD4+ T cells from PBMCs. The receptors shown here come from a human donor with multiple sclerosis.

The gene calls are TRBV20-1 and TRBJ2-3, with 8 positions matching TRBD1. The junction had 9 bases not matched to a gene; V was cut back by 6 bases and J by 1 base. Germline CDR1 and CDR2: DFQATT and SNEGSKA (reference sequence). The CDR3 consists of 15 residues. In nucleotides, the CDR3 is TGCAGTGCCCCACCTCTGGGACAGGGCACAGATACGCAGTATTTT. As protein: CSAPPLGQGTDTQYF.

V is TRBV15 and J is TRBJ2-1, with D tentatively TRBD2 (5 bases). This CDR3 has 13 amino acids. V was cut by 0 bases and J by 15 bases, with 15 bases left in between. CDR1 is LNHNV and CDR2 is YYDKDF in the germline V gene (reference sequence). CDR3 in amino acids: CATSRDRGLQPFF. CDR3 DNA: TGTGCCACCAGCAGAGATCGAGGACTCCAGCCGTTCTTC.

The chain carries TRBV28 and TRBJ2-3, with 7 bases fitting TRBD2. CDR1 is MDHEN and CDR2 is SYDVKM in the germline V gene. The CDR3 length is 15 residues. Trimming removed 3 bases from V and 0 bases from J; junction bases left unmatched: 3. The CDR3 spells CASSFVAGSTDTQYF. CDR3 DNA: TGTGCCAGCAGTTTTGTAGCGGGTAGCACAGATACGCAGTATTTT.

The V and J genes are TRBV29-1 and TRBJ2-7, with D possibly being TRBD1 (6 bases). The length of the CDR3 is 10 residues. From germline, CDR1 is SQVTM and CDR2 ANQGSEA. V was cut by 6 bases and J by 6 bases, with 9 bases left in between. DNA for the CDR3: TGCAGCGTACGACAGGTCGAGCAGTACTTC. It codes for CSVRQVEQYF.

V usage is TRBV20-1 and J usage is TRBJ1-5; D unclear. Germline V lookup: CDR1 DFQATT, CDR2 SNEGSKA (reference sequence). With 0 bases removed from V and 4 bases from J, the gap between germline ends came to 4 bases. The CDR3 length is 12 residues. The CDR3 is CSARDPNQPQHF. The CDR3 DNA is TGCAGTGCTAGAGATCCTAATCAGCCCCAGCATTTT.

The rearrangement uses TRBV5-4 and TRBJ2-5; D possibly matches TRBD1 or TRBD2 (5 bases each). The CDR3 length is 13 residues. Germline values: CDR1 SGHNT, CDR2 YYREEE (reference sequence). V was pared by 4 bases and J by 7 bases, with 14 bases between. CDR3 protein: CASSPGAGGTQYF. CDR3 bases: TGTGCCAGCAGCCCCGGGGCCGGAGGGACCCAGTACTTC.

This clonotype has more than one count but fewer than ten. J is TRBJ2-1 and V is TRBV9; D is possibly TRBD2 (6 bases). Trimming removed 1 base at V and 0 bases at J, with 11 bases between. This CDR3 is 16 amino acids long. In germline, CDR1 is SGDLS, CDR2 YYNGEE. In DNA form, the CDR3 reads TGTGCCAGCAGCGTACGCGGGGATAGCTCCTACAATGAGCAGTTCTTC. Translated: CASSVRGDSSYNEQFF.

The chain has TRBV29-1 and TRBJ1-2; 8 positions match TRBD1. Germline lookup yields CDR1 SQVTM and CDR2 ANQGSEA. Losses at the gene ends were 2 bases for V and 4 bases for J; bases not matched to a gene: 3. The CDR3 is 13 amino acids. In nucleotides, the CDR3 is TGCAGCGTTGAATCAGGGGGCGGCTATGGCTACACCTTC. This sequence encodes CSVESGGGYGYTF.

The chain links TRBV5-1 to TRBJ2-7, with D perhaps matching TRBD2 (6 bases). Germline assignment: CDR1 SGHRS and CDR2 YFSETQ. V was trimmed by 4 bases and J by 2 bases, leaving 13 bases between them. This CDR3 region has 14 residues. The CDR3 spells CASSKGTGPYEQYF. The CDR3, as DNA: TGCGCCAGCAGCAAAGGGACTGGTCCCTACGAGCAGTACTTC. Looking up the rest from reference TRBV5-1 and TRBJ2-7 gives the full variable domain: KAGVTQTPRYLIKTRGQQVTLSCSPISGHRSVSWYQQTPGQGLQFLFEYFSETQRNKGNFPGRFSGRQFSNSRSEMNVSTLELGDSALYLCASSKGTGPYEQYFGPGTRLTVT.

The rearrangement joins TRBV20-1 to TRBJ2-1; D may be TRBD2 (5 bases). V lost 6 bases and J 4 bases, leaving 13 bases between the germline ends. Germline lookup yields CDR1 DFQATT and CDR2 SNEGSKA (reference sequence). The CDR3 runs to 13 residues. CDR3 DNA sequence: TGCAGTGCAAGGACTGGAGTGTACAATGAGCAGTTCTTC. This sequence encodes CSARTGVYNEQFF.

The V gene is TRBV28, the J gene TRBJ2-3; TRBD2 aligns across 9 bases. The CDR3 has 16 residues. V was clipped by 6 bases and J by 1 base; unmatched bases: 8. The germline V gene encodes CDR1 MDHEN and CDR2 SYDVKM. The CDR3 coding sequence is TGTGCCAGCAGCCAGATAGCGGGAGTTGGCACAGATACGCAGTATTTT. Translated: CASSQIAGVGTDTQYF.

The chain couples TRBV27 to TRBJ1-1, with 10 bases fitting TRBD1. This CDR3 is 15 amino acids long. Per the germline V gene, CDR1 is MNHEY and CDR2 is SMNVEV (reference sequence). V lost 8 bases, J lost 3 bases, and 9 bases stayed unmatched. The CDR3 sequence: CASGGTGAQDTEAFF. Written as DNA, the CDR3 is TGTGCCAGCGGGGGGACAGGGGCGCAAGACACTGAAGCTTTCTTT.

The CDR3 nucleotides are TGTGCCAGCAGTCTGGACAGCACCCAAGAGACCCAGTACTTC. Amino acid sequence: CASSLDSTQETQYF. This chain connects TRBV6-4 to TRBJ2-5; possibly TRBD1 for D (6 bases). The CDR3 contains 14 residues. CDR1 is MRHNA and CDR2 is SNTAGT in the germline V gene. V was clipped by 5 bases and J by 1 base, with 11 bases between them.

V gene TRBV12-3 or TRBV12-4 combines with J gene TRBJ2-3, with 7 bases fitting TRBD2. V was clipped by 9 bases and J by 6 bases; unmatched bases: 15. There are 15 residues in the CDR3. The CDR3 sequence: CASLSRATRGDTQYF. CDR3 nucleotides: TGTGCCAGTCTTTCCCGGGCCACGCGGGGGGATACGCAGTATTTT.

The CDR3 reads CSARETGTNYGYTF. CDR3 DNA: TGCAGTGCTAGGGAGACAGGGACGAACTATGGCTACACCTTC. The rearrangement joins TRBV20-1 to TRBJ1-2; 7 positions agree with TRBD1. The CDR3 sequence is 14 residues long. The V and J ends lost 3 bases and 2 bases, in that order; junction bases with no gene match: 6. CDR1 is DFQATT and CDR2 is SNEGSKA in the germline V gene (reference sequence).

The J gene is TRBJ2-1, the V gene TRBV9; D gene ambiguous. This CDR3 comprises 14 residues. Germline CDR1 reads SGDLS; CDR2 reads YYNGEE. Trimming left V 0 bases short and J 0 bases short, with 4 bases between. The CDR3 region is CASSVEFSYNEQFF. The CDR3 DNA follows: TGTGCCAGCAGCGTAGAGTTCTCCTACAATGAGCAGTTCTTC.

The rearrangement links TRBV7-8 to TRBJ2-5, with 13 bases aligning to TRBD2. Per germline, CDR1 SGHVS and CDR2 FQNEAQ. V lost 5 bases to trimming and J lost 2 bases; unmatched junction nucleotides: 8. The CDR3 has 17 amino acids. The CDR3 region is CASSTGTSGTRQETQYF. In DNA, the CDR3 is TGTGCCAGCAGCACAGGGACTAGCGGGACCAGACAAGAGACCCAGTACTTC.

This chain uses TRBV27 with TRBJ2-3; D uncertain. The germline CDR1 and CDR2 sequences are MNHEY and SMNVEV (reference sequence). The length of the CDR3 is 12 residues. The ends were cut back, 6 bases at V and 9 bases at J, with 13 bases in the middle. CDR3 sequence reads: CASSSFHGTQYF. CDR3 DNA: TGTGCCAGCAGCTCATTCCACGGGACGCAGTATTTT.

The chain combines TRBV29-1 with TRBJ2-7; tentative D call: TRBD1 (6 bases). Germline V lookup: CDR1 SQVTM, CDR2 ANQGSEA. This CDR3 region has 11 residues. Deletions cut 7 bases from V and 4 bases from J, with 11 bases between. DNA of the CDR3: TGCAGCGCGGGACAAGATTACGAGCAGTACTTC. Translated, it gives CSAGQDYEQYF.

The CDR3 region has the DNA TGTGCCTGGAGTAGAGGGTTTTCGGCCGAGCAGTACTTC. This sequence encodes CAWSRGFSAEQYF. This rearrangement joins TRBV30 to TRBJ2-7; a possible D gene is TRBD2 (5 bases). The CDR3 totals 13 residues. Germline assignment: CDR1 GTSNPN and CDR2 SVGIG (reference sequence). V dropped 2 bases and J dropped 6 bases, with 14 bases sitting between them.

The J gene is TRBJ1-5, the V gene TRBV2; 7 bases are shared with TRBD1. The germline gives CDR1 SNHLY, CDR2 FYNNEI. V trimming: 5 bases; J trimming: 1 base; junction bases outside the gene matches: 2. This CDR3 has 14 amino acids. The DNA for the CDR3 is TGTGCCAGCAGTCCGACAGGGAGCAATCAGCCCCAGCATTTT. Its translation is CASSPTGSNQPQHF.

The V and J genes are TRBV3-1 and TRBJ2-2; tentative D call: TRBD1 (5 bases). Germline CDR1 LGHDT, CDR2 YNNKEL (reference sequence). There are 16 residues in the CDR3. V was shortened by 1 base and J by 5 bases, with 14 bases between the two germline ends. CDR3 bases: TGTGCCAGCAGCCAAGGCCCAAGGGGCTCGACCGGGGAGCTGTTTTTT. This gives the protein CASSQGPRGSTGELFF.

The chain couples TRBV15 to TRBJ2-2, with TRBD1 identical over 8 bases. CDR1 is LNHNV, CDR2 YYDKDF, per germline (reference sequence). The CDR3 is 15 residues long. After removal of 0 bases from V and 5 bases from J, the junction contained 2 bases not matched to a gene. CDR3 sequence: CATSRETGVTGELFF. The CDR3 coding sequence is TGTGCCACCAGCAGAGAGACAGGGGTAACCGGGGAGCTGTTTTTT.

The chain couples TRBV9 to TRBJ2-5, with TRBD2 as a possible D gene (5 bases). V lost 1 base and J lost 7, with 17 bases in between. The CDR3 covers 15 residues. Germline CDR1 is SGDLS and CDR2 is YYNGEE. The CDR3 region has the DNA TGTGCCAGCAGCGTAAGAGGTGCCGGCGAGGGGACCCAGTACTTC. This encodes CASSVRGAGEGTQYF.